This is a list of T cell receptor beta chains from one sample in a study of technical replicates of blood from a handful of donors. TCRdb's table, derived via immunoSEQ multiplex PCR, lists solely in-frame clones and lacks some. Found here are some 68,000 clones, roughly 95% of them singletons; the top ten hold approximately 0.22%. The sample comprised T cells isolated from PBMCs. The receptor source for this set is a human donor in good health. CDR3s include the opening cysteine and the closing phenylalanine or tryptophan. The D gene is left open where the match is weak. Clone size is not always given. Where it is, it says once, few, many or a class for expanded clones.

j_gene: TRBJ2-2; abundance: NA; len: 15; d_gene: NA; v_gene: TRBV5-4; CDR3nt: TGTGCCAGCAGCCCTGGGGCAGGGTACACCGGGGAGCTGTTTTTT; CDR3aa: CASSPGAGYTGELFF
j_gene: TRBJ2-7; abundance: NA; len: 14; d_gene: TRBD2; v_gene: TRBV5-1; CDR3nt: TGCGCCAGCAGGGACCCAGCGGGAGGCCACGAGCAGTACTTC; CDR3aa: CASRDPAGGHEQYF
j_gene: TRBJ1-3; abundance: NA; len: 16; d_gene: NA; v_gene: TRBV5-4; CDR3nt: TGTGCCAGCAGCTTGGATGGGGCGTCTCCGGGGGACACCATATATTTT; CDR3aa: CASSLDGASPGDTIYF
j_gene: TRBJ1-5; abundance: once; len: 14; d_gene: TRBD1; v_gene: TRBV6-1; CDR3nt: TGTGCCAGCAGAAAGGGGGCGGACCATCAGCCCCAGCATTTT; CDR3aa: CASRKGADHQPQHF
j_gene: TRBJ2-1; abundance: NA; len: 15; d_gene: TRBD2; v_gene: TRBV11-3; CDR3nt: TGTGCCAGCAGCCCCGGGACTAGCGGTTACAATGAGCAGTTCTTC; CDR3aa: CASSPGTSGYNEQFF
j_gene: TRBJ2-1; abundance: NA; len: 15; d_gene: TRBD2; v_gene: TRBV6-5; CDR3nt: TGTGCCAGCACCACTAGCGTCAGCTCCTACAATGAGCAGTTCTTC; CDR3aa: CASTTSVSSYNEQFF
j_gene: TRBJ1-6; abundance: few; len: 15; d_gene: TRBD1; v_gene: TRBV6-1; CDR3nt: TGTGCCAGCAACGAAGGGGGCGCACCTATGACACCCCTCCACTTT; CDR3aa: CASNEGGAPMTPLHF
j_gene: TRBJ1-2; abundance: NA; len: 15; d_gene: NA; v_gene: TRBV5-6; CDR3nt: TGTGCCAGCAGGCCTCGAGGGGGTTCCAACTATGGCTACACCTTC; CDR3aa: CASRPRGGSNYGYTF
j_gene: TRBJ2-7; abundance: NA; len: 12; d_gene: NA; v_gene: TRBV28; CDR3nt: TGTGCCAGCAGCCAGGGTCTGTACGAGCAGTACTTC; CDR3aa: CASSQGLYEQYF
j_gene: TRBJ1-2; abundance: NA; len: 11; d_gene: NA; v_gene: TRBV28; CDR3nt: TGTGCCAGCAACACAGGCTATGGCTACACCTTC; CDR3aa: CASNTGYGYTF
j_gene: TRBJ1-1; abundance: NA; len: 15; d_gene: TRBD1; v_gene: TRBV5-1; CDR3nt: TGCGCCAGCAGCTGGGGACAGACCATGAACACTGAAGCTTTCTTT; CDR3aa: CASSWGQTMNTEAFF
j_gene: TRBJ2-1; abundance: NA; len: 15; d_gene: TRBD2; v_gene: TRBV6-5; CDR3nt: TGTGCCAGCAGTCCCATAGCGGGGGCGAGGAATGAGCAGTTCTTC; CDR3aa: CASSPIAGARNEQFF
j_gene: TRBJ2-3; abundance: once; len: 16; d_gene: NA; v_gene: TRBV18; CDR3nt: TGTGCCAGCTCACCTAGGACAGACCATAACACAGATACGCAGTATTTT; CDR3aa: CASSPRTDHNTDTQYF
j_gene: TRBJ2-7; abundance: once; len: 14; d_gene: TRBD1; v_gene: TRBV10-1; CDR3nt: TGCGCCAGCAGTGAGACAGGGGGTCCCTACGAGCAGTACTTC; CDR3aa: CASSETGGPYEQYF
j_gene: TRBJ1-1; abundance: NA; len: 13; d_gene: NA; v_gene: TRBV4-1; CDR3nt: TGCGCCAGCAGCCCCGAGAGCAACACTGAAGCTTTCTTT; CDR3aa: CASSPESNTEAFF
j_gene: TRBJ2-1; abundance: NA; len: 15; d_gene: TRBD2; v_gene: TRBV7-9; CDR3nt: TGTGCCAGCAGCCCTAGCGGGGGGGCCTACAATGAGCAGTTCTTC; CDR3aa: CASSPSGGAYNEQFF
j_gene: TRBJ1-2; abundance: NA; len: 15; d_gene: NA; v_gene: TRBV7-2; CDR3nt: TGTGCCAGCAGCTTAGCCCTACAGGGTTGGTATGGCTACACCTTC; CDR3aa: CASSLALQGWYGYTF
j_gene: TRBJ2-3; abundance: once; len: 15; d_gene: TRBD2; v_gene: TRBV19; CDR3nt: TGTGCCAGTACCTTAGCGGGAGGGCAGGCAGATACGCAGTATTTT; CDR3aa: CASTLAGGQADTQYF
j_gene: TRBJ1-1; abundance: NA; len: 16; d_gene: TRBD1; v_gene: TRBV27; CDR3nt: TGTGCCAGCAGACCACAGACAGGGCGCTCTCACACTGAAGCTTTCTTT; CDR3aa: CASRPQTGRSHTEAFF
j_gene: TRBJ1-2; abundance: NA; len: 15; d_gene: NA; v_gene: TRBV10-1; CDR3nt: TGCGCCAGCAGTGAGTATATAGGAGGAGAAGATGGCTACACCTTC; CDR3aa: CASSEYIGGEDGYTF
j_gene: TRBJ2-2; abundance: NA; len: 13; d_gene: NA; v_gene: TRBV25-1; CDR3nt: TGTGCCAGCAGTAGGGAGTGGGGCGGGGAGCTGTTTTTT; CDR3aa: CASSREWGGELFF
j_gene: TRBJ2-1; abundance: NA; len: 13; d_gene: NA; v_gene: TRBV2; CDR3nt: TGTGCCAGCAGTGGGGGCCACGGGAATGAGCAGTTCTTC; CDR3aa: CASSGGHGNEQFF
j_gene: TRBJ2-1; abundance: NA; len: 16; d_gene: TRBD2; v_gene: TRBV7-6; CDR3nt: TGTGCCAGCAGCGGAGAAGCGGGGGCCTCCTACAATGAGCAGTTCTTC; CDR3aa: CASSGEAGASYNEQFF
j_gene: TRBJ2-1; abundance: NA; len: 12; d_gene: NA; v_gene: TRBV28; CDR3nt: TGTGCCAGTTCTAGAGGGTCAAATGAGCAGTTCTTC; CDR3aa: CASSRGSNEQFF
j_gene: TRBJ1-6; abundance: NA; len: 15; d_gene: NA; v_gene: TRBV15; CDR3nt: TGTGCCACCAGCAGAGACACAGGGACCTCACCACCCCTCCACTTT; CDR3aa: CATSRDTGTSPPLHF
j_gene: TRBJ2-7; abundance: NA; len: 15; d_gene: TRBD2; v_gene: TRBV13; CDR3nt: TGTGCCAGCAGCGAAGGCCCTAGCGGGAGCTACGAGCAGTACTTC; CDR3aa: CASSEGPSGSYEQYF
j_gene: TRBJ1-2; abundance: NA; len: 15; d_gene: TRBD1; v_gene: TRBV28; CDR3nt: TGTGCCAGCAGTTTATGGGTACAGGGGGAGCGAGGCTACACCTTC; CDR3aa: CASSLWVQGERGYTF
j_gene: TRBJ1-5; abundance: NA; len: 16; d_gene: NA; v_gene: TRBV5-1; CDR3nt: TGCGCCAGCAGCCCGGAACCGGGACTTAGCTTGGTAGCCCAGCATTTT; CDR3aa: CASSPEPGLSLVAQHF
j_gene: TRBJ2-3; abundance: NA; len: 18; d_gene: TRBD1; v_gene: TRBV5-1; CDR3nt: TGCGCCAGCAGCCCCCGGACAGGGGATTTCATTAGAACAGATACGCAGTATTTT; CDR3aa: CASSPRTGDFIRTDTQYF
j_gene: TRBJ1-2; abundance: NA; len: 14; d_gene: TRBD1; v_gene: TRBV6-5; CDR3nt: TGTGCCAGCAGTATGGACAGGCGCTACTATGGCTACACCTTC; CDR3aa: CASSMDRRYYGYTF
j_gene: TRBJ1-5; abundance: NA; len: 18; d_gene: TRBD1; v_gene: TRBV4-1; CDR3nt: TGCGCCAGCAGCCATGGGTGGAGGGGACAGGCCGTAGATCAGCCCCAGCATTTT; CDR3aa: CASSHGWRGQAVDQPQHF
j_gene: TRBJ2-7; abundance: NA; len: 14; d_gene: TRBD1; v_gene: TRBV11-3; CDR3nt: TGTGCCAGCAGCTTTCGGACAGGGTCCTACGAGCAGTACTTC; CDR3aa: CASSFRTGSYEQYF
j_gene: TRBJ2-7; abundance: NA; len: 11; d_gene: NA; v_gene: TRBV11-2; CDR3nt: TGTGCCAGCAGCTTTAACTACGAGCAGTACTTC; CDR3aa: CASSFNYEQYF
j_gene: TRBJ1-2; abundance: NA; len: 12; d_gene: NA; v_gene: TRBV7-9; CDR3nt: TGTGCCAGCAGCTTAGCAGGGAGCGGCTACACCTTC; CDR3aa: CASSLAGSGYTF
j_gene: TRBJ1-2; abundance: NA; len: 11; d_gene: TRBD1; v_gene: TRBV29-1; CDR3nt: TGCAGCGTCTGGGACAGGCGGGGCCACACCTTC; CDR3aa: CSVWDRRGHTF
j_gene: TRBJ2-5; abundance: NA; len: 15; d_gene: NA; v_gene: TRBV6-1; CDR3nt: TGTGCCAGCAGCACGGGGAACAGACACCAAGAGACCCAGTACTTC; CDR3aa: CASSTGNRHQETQYF
j_gene: TRBJ2-7; abundance: once; len: 15; d_gene: NA; v_gene: TRBV9; CDR3nt: TGTGCCAGCAGCGTAGCGGAGGGAGTACCTTTCGAGCAGTACTTC; CDR3aa: CASSVAEGVPFEQYF
j_gene: TRBJ2-5; abundance: once; len: 15; d_gene: TRBD1; v_gene: TRBV29-1; CDR3nt: TGCAGCGTTGAAAGGGGACAGACCTACCAAGAGACCCAGTACTTC; CDR3aa: CSVERGQTYQETQYF
j_gene: TRBJ2-3; abundance: NA; len: 16; d_gene: TRBD2; v_gene: TRBV10-3; CDR3nt: TGTGCCATCAGTGCAATTAGCGGGGGGAGCACAGATACGCAGTATTTT; CDR3aa: CAISAISGGSTDTQYF
j_gene: TRBJ2-3; abundance: NA; len: 11; d_gene: NA; v_gene: TRBV2; CDR3nt: TGTGCCAGCAGTGACGCAGATACGCAGTATTTT; CDR3aa: CASSDADTQYF
j_gene: TRBJ2-3; abundance: NA; len: 14; d_gene: NA; v_gene: TRBV5-6; CDR3nt: TGTGCCAGCAGCTTGGTGGCTAGCATAGATACGCAGTATTTT; CDR3aa: CASSLVASIDTQYF
j_gene: TRBJ2-1; abundance: NA; len: 17; d_gene: NA; v_gene: TRBV5-1; CDR3nt: TGCGCCAGCAGCCCCCGGACAGGGCGGGGGACTTACAATGAGCAGTTCTTC; CDR3aa: CASSPRTGRGTYNEQFF
j_gene: TRBJ1-4; abundance: NA; len: 14; d_gene: TRBD1; v_gene: TRBV5-8; CDR3nt: TGTGCCAGCAGCTTGGTGGGACAGGGTGGAAAACTGTTTTTT; CDR3aa: CASSLVGQGGKLFF
j_gene: TRBJ1-6; abundance: NA; len: 17; d_gene: NA; v_gene: TRBV6-1; CDR3nt: TGTGCCAGCAGTGAAGCGCAGGGGTGGGGATATAATTCACCCCTCCACTTT; CDR3aa: CASSEAQGWGYNSPLHF
j_gene: TRBJ2-3; abundance: NA; len: 14; d_gene: NA; v_gene: TRBV29-1; CDR3nt: TGCAGCGTTGAGGCCCTTTCTTACACAGATACGCAGTATTTT; CDR3aa: CSVEALSYTDTQYF
j_gene: TRBJ1-1; abundance: NA; len: 16; d_gene: TRBD1; v_gene: TRBV27; CDR3nt: TGTGCCAGCAGTTTCGTCCCGGGACAGAGGAACACTGAAGCTTTCTTT; CDR3aa: CASSFVPGQRNTEAFF
j_gene: TRBJ2-3; abundance: NA; len: 19; d_gene: NA; v_gene: TRBV11-1; CDR3nt: TGTGCCAGCAGCCCGCTTCCGGGACAATCAATTTACCACACAGATACGCAGTATTTT; CDR3aa: CASSPLPGQSIYHTDTQYF
j_gene: TRBJ1-1; abundance: NA; len: 13; d_gene: NA; v_gene: TRBV27; CDR3nt: TGTGCCAGCAGTTTCGGACAATGGACTGAAGCTTTCTTT; CDR3aa: CASSFGQWTEAFF
j_gene: TRBJ1-2; abundance: NA; len: 15; d_gene: NA; v_gene: TRBV6-1; CDR3nt: TGTGCCAGCAGTGAATGGCGGGGAGGGGGCTATGGCTACACCTTC; CDR3aa: CASSEWRGGGYGYTF
j_gene: TRBJ2-3; abundance: once; len: 15; d_gene: NA; v_gene: TRBV11-2; CDR3nt: TGTGCCAGCAGCTTAACCGGAGCTAGCACAGATACGCAGTATTTT; CDR3aa: CASSLTGASTDTQYF
j_gene: TRBJ1-1; abundance: NA; len: 14; d_gene: TRBD1; v_gene: TRBV10-3; CDR3nt: TGTGCCATCAGCGGACAGGAGGAGAACACTGAAGCTTTCTTT; CDR3aa: CAISGQEENTEAFF
j_gene: TRBJ2-1; abundance: NA; len: 15; d_gene: NA; v_gene: TRBV7-3; CDR3nt: TGTGCCAGCAGCTTAAATTCGGTATCGTACAATGAGCAGTTCTTC; CDR3aa: CASSLNSVSYNEQFF